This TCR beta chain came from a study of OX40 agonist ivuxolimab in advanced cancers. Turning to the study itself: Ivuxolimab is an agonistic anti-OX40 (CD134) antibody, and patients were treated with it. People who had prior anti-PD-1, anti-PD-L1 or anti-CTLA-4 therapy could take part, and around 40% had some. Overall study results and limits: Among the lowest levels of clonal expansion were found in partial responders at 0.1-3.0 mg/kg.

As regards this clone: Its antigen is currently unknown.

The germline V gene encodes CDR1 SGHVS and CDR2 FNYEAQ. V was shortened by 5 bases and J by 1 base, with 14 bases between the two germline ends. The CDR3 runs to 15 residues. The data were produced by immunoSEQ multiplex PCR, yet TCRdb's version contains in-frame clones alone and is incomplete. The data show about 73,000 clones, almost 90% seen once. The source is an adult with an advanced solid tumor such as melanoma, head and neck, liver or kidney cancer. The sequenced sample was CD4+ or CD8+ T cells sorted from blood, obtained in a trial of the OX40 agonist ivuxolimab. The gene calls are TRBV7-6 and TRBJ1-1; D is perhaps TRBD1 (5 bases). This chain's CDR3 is CASSPRGQGNTEAFF. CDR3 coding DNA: TGTGCCAGCAGCCCCCGGGGCCAGGGGAACACTGAAGCTTTCTTT.